This T cell receptor (beta chain) is drawn from a study of post-analysis software for immune sequencing data (dated by TCRdb to between 2014 and 2017). Regarding the research as a whole: Relapsing-remitting, secondary progressive and progressive-relapsing multiple sclerosis were recorded as disease courses, and subtype annotation was lacking for some patients. The patient repertoires were set against ten to eleven previously published healthy control repertoires from donors whose ages ranged from 6 to 25 years. A subset of samples was prepared in parallel using single-end sample barcoding, then pooled and co-amplified after Illumina adapter ligation. Beyond this particular receptor, the publication reports: Patients showed significantly higher frequencies than controls for a handful of TRBV segments, among them TRBV5-6, TRBV5-1 and TRBV20-1. Compared with controls, multiple sclerosis patients had significantly lower normalized Chao1 diversity, a finding suggesting substantial peripheral T-cell clonal expansion. The multiple sclerosis patient group was slightly younger than the control group. Direct clustering with F measure revealed strong co-clustering of samples prepared in the same batch, which led to a batch-effect correction.

Relative to germline, V is 7 bases shorter and J is 1 base shorter, with 16 bases between their ends. There are 15 amino acids in the CDR3, from cysteine to phenylalanine inclusive. The only DNA kept is the CDR3, 45 bases in frame from the first base. The germline V gene (reference sequence) sets CDR1 to MNHEY and CDR2 to SMNVEV. Note on this clonotype: Its antigen target is currently unknown. No base-level quality is on record; no much larger clone is a single base apart.

To demonstrate the VDJtools post-analysis software, the study profiled TCR beta repertoires from the peripheral blood of about 13 young patients with multiple sclerosis. Multiple sclerosis patients were children and adolescents aged roughly 6 to 17 years. The library came from PCR. TCRdb lists the instrument as Illumina HiSeq 2500. To reduce PCR and sequencing biases, unique molecular identifiers were built into the TCR beta cDNA libraries. Per 1 to 10 million input T cells, roughly 0.5 million cDNA molecules were obtained, such that each molecule approximated one T cell. The patient libraries were prepared and sequenced using the same protocol as the earlier healthy control dataset. Samples belonging to the same batch were prepared together, multiplexed and sequenced on a shared HiSeq lane. In the authors' own workflow: Raw barcoded reads were processed with MIGEC, and single-read molecular identifier groups were discarded before consensus assembly and CDR3 extraction. VDJtools was used for post-analysis of the clonotype tables, with diversity normalized by down-sampling every dataset to the smallest sample size. Repertoire overlap clustering matched CDR3 amino acid but not nucleotide sequences to correct batch-related cross-sample contamination. TCRdb's own reprocessing of the public reads used fastp at Q25 and MiXCR and kept productive beta chains. Entries that share a CDR3 protein sequence are merged under the most common genes and DNA. The V and J calls here are based on TCRdb, not the publication. The table for this sample lists some 370,000 distinct CDR3 sequences; around 37% of them were counted only once. The top ten clonotypes cover 13% of the sample.

Material: blood. The TCR was taken from a girl aged 10 to 17 with multiple sclerosis. Rearrangement joined TRBV27 to TRBJ1-2; the D segment could be TRBD1, given 5 matching bases. The bases read TGTGCCAGCACCCAGTGCGGGGGGGTTAACTATGGCTACACCTTC. This is translated as CASTQCGGVNYGYTF.